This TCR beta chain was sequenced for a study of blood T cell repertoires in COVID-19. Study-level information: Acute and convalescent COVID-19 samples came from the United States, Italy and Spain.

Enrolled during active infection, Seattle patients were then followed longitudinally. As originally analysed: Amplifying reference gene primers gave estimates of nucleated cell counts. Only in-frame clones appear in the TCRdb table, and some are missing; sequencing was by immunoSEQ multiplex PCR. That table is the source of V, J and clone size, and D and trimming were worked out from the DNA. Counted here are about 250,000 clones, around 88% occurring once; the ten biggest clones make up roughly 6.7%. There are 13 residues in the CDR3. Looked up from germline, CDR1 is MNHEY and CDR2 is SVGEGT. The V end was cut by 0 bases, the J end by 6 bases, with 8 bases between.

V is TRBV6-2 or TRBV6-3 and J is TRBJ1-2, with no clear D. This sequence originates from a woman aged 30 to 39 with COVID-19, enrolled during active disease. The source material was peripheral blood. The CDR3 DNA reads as TGTGCCAGCAGTTACTCTCGAACAGATGGCTACACCTTC. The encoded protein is CASSYSRTDGYTF.